This T cell receptor beta chain was sequenced for a study of shared clonotypes between healthy human individuals. Study-level points and caveats: Compared with clonotypes that all four donors shared, non-shared clonotypes had lower generation probabilities. With few donors, the genetic and exposure-history diversity represented was limited.

Each PCR replicate from the sorted subsets contained 200 to 250 ng DNA, which is some 32,000 T cell genomes. The table came from immunoSEQ multiplex PCR; TCRdb's copy has only in-frame clones and leaves some out. The sample has millions of clones, roughly 93% seen once. Concerning this clone: Its antigen is unknown.

Only Caucasian adults living in Nashville, Tennessee served as donors. Germline assignment: CDR1 KGHSH and CDR2 LQKENI. This CDR3 region has 15 residues. V shed 3 bases, J shed 7 bases, and the junction held 5 bases outside the gene matches. This clonotype was sampled from a man aged 18 to 29 in good health. Some clones in this sample may be carry-over from other donors' samples. The J gene is TRBJ2-3, the V gene TRBV18; 12 nucleotides match TRBD2. The specimen sequenced was naive CD4+ T cells from PBMCs. Subset of the sample: CD45RA+ positively selected. The CDR3 spells CASSPTSGSLYTQYF. CDR3 DNA: TGTGCCAGCTCACCGACTAGCGGGAGTCTCTATACGCAGTATTTT.